This T cell receptor beta chain was retrieved from a study of blood T cell repertoires in COVID-19. At the level of the study: Collection of acute and convalescent COVID-19 samples took place in the United States, Italy and Spain. T cells, B-cell-depleted T cells, or PBMCs supplied cDNA or gDNA.

In the source study's methods: Amplification from reference gene primers served as the basis for estimated nucleated cell counts. This table comes from immunoSEQ multiplex PCR, and its TCRdb copy is limited to in-frame clones, with some not included. V and J calls and clone size follow that table, whereas D and trimming were derived from the DNA. The profile shows 60,000 to 80,000 clones, approximately 85% of them singletons. Looked up from germline, CDR1 is SGHRS and CDR2 is YFSETQ. Trimming removed 3 bases from V and 0 bases from J, with 10 bases in between. CDR3 size: 16 residues. The rearrangement uses TRBV5-1 and TRBJ2-6; D remains unclear. Sequencing was carried out using peripheral blood. This sequence was found in a man aged 45-65 years with acute or convalescent COVID-19. The CDR3 DNA sequence: TGCGCCAGCAGCTGGGCCCAGATCTCTGGGGCCAACGTCCTGACTTTC. It yields the protein CASSWAQISGANVLTF.